The clone carrying this T cell receptor (beta chain) was observed at least ten times. Its cognate antigen is unknown. Each sample used at least 6.5 million PBMCs. Each sample provided at least 6 micrograms of extracted total RNA. A sample-barcoded 5' primer and a J-beta primer mix were used in a second PCR of roughly 7 to 11 cycles. TCRdb re-derived calls from the 5' RACE reads in MiXCR, one entry per CDR3 protein. The sample includes about 780,000 distinct CDR3 sequences, around half seen only once; the top ten take around a sixth. The record originates from a study of blood T cells in healthy people across ages. Study outcomes and limitations: It was held that the diversity estimates obtained from one million T cells were underestimates. TCR beta diversity was tightly associated with the proportion of naive T cells.

CDR1 is SQVTM, CDR2 ANQGSEA, per germline. This CDR3 has 13 residues. The junction had 3 bases not matched to a gene; V was cut back by 8 bases and J by 4 bases. The rearrangement links TRBV29-1 to TRBJ1-4, with 11 bases matching TRBD1. The sequencing sample was made of blood. The TCR was taken from an elderly man in good health. CDR3 in amino acids: CSFGTGGNEKLFF. The CDR3 region has the DNA TGCAGCTTCGGGACAGGGGGTAATGAAAAACTGTTTTTT.